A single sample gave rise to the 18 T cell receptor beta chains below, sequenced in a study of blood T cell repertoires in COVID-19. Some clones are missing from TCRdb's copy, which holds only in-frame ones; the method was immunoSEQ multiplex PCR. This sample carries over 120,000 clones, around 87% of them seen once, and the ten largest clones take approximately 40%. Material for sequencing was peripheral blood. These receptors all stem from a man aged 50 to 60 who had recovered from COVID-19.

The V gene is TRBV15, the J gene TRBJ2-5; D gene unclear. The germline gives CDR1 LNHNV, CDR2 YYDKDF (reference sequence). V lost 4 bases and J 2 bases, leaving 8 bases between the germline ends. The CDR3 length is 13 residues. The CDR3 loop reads CATSTDRQETQYF. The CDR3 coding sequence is TGTGCCACCAGCACCGATCGGCAAGAGACCCAGTACTTC.

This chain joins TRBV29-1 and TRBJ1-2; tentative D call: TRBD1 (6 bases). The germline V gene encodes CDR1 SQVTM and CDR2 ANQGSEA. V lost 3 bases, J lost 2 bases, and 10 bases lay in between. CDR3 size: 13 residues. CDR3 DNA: TGCAGCGTTGATTCCACAGGGAACTATGGCTACACCTTC. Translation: CSVDSTGNYGYTF. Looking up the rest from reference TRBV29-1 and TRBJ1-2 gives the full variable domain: SAVISQKPSRDICQRGTSLTIQCQVDSQVTMMFWYRQQPGQSLTLIATANQGSEATYESGFVIDKFPISRPNLTFSTLTVSNMSPEDSSIYLCSVDSTGNYGYTFGSGTRLTVV.

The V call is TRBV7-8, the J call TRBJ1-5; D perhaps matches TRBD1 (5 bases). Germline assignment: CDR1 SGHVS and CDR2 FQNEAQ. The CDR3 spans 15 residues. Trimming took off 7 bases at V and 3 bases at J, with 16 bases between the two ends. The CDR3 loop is CASTEIRGVNQPQHF. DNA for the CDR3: TGTGCCAGCACCGAGATCCGGGGGGTCAATCAGCCCCAGCATTTT.

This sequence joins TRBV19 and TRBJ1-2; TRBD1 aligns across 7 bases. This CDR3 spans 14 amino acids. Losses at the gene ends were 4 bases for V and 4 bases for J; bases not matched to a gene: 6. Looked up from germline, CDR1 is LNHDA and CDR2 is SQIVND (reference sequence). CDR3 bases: TGTGCCAGTAGTAGAGGACAGGTGTCCTATGGCTACACCTTC. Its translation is CASSRGQVSYGYTF.

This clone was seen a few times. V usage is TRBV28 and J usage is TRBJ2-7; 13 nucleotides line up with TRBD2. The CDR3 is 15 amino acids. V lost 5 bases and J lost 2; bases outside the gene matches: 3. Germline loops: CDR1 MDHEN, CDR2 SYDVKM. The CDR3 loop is CASSLGLAGAYEQYF. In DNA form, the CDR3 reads TGTGCCAGCAGTCTTGGACTAGCGGGGGCCTACGAGCAGTACTTC.

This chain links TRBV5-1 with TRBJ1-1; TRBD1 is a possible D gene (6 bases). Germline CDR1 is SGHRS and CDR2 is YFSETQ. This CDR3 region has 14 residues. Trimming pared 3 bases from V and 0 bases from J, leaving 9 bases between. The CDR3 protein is CASSSGDLNTEAFF. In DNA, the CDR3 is TGCGCCAGCAGCTCAGGGGACCTGAACACTGAAGCTTTCTTT.

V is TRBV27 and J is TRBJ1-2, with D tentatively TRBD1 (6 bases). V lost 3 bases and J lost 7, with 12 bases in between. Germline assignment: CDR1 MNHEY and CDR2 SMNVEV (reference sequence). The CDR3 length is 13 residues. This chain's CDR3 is CASSFRGASGYTF. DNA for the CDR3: TGTGCCAGCAGTTTTCGGGGGGCGTCTGGCTACACCTTC.

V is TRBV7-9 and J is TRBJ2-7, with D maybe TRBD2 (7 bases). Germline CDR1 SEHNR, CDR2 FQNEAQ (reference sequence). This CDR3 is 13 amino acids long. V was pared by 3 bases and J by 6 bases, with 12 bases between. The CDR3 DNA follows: TGTGCCAGCAGCTTCGTTGGGGGGGCCGAGCAGTACTTC. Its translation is CASSFVGGAEQYF. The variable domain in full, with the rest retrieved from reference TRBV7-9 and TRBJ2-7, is DTGVSQNPRHKITKRGQNVTFRCDPISEHNRLYWYRQTLGQGPEFLTYFQNEAQLEKSRLLSDRFSAERPKGSFSTLEIQRTEQGDSAMYLCASSFVGGAEQYFGPGTRLTVT.

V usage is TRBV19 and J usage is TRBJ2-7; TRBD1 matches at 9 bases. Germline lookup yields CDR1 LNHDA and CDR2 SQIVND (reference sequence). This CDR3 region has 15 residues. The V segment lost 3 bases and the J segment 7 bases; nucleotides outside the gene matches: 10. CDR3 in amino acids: CASSIPGQGTGEQYF. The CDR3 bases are TGTGCCAGTAGTATTCCCGGACAGGGGACCGGAGAGCAGTACTTC.

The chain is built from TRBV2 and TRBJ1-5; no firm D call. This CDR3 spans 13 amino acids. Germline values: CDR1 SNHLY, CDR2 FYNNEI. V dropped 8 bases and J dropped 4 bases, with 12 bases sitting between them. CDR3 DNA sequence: TGTGCCAGCTCGCAGGAGGTTAATCAGCCCCAGCATTTT. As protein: CASSQEVNQPQHF.

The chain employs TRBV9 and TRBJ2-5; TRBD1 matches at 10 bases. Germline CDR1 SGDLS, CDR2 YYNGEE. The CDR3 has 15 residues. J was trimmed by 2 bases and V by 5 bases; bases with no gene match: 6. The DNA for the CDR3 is TGTGCCAGCAGACCGACAGGGGGCGTACAAGAGACCCAGTACTTC. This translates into CASRPTGGVQETQYF.

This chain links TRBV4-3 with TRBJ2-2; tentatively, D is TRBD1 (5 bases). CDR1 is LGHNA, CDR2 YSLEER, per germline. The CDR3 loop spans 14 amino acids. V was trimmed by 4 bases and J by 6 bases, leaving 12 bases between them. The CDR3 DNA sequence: TGCGCCAGCAGCCCCCGGTTAGGGGCCGGGGAGCTGTTTTTT. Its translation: CASSPRLGAGELFF.

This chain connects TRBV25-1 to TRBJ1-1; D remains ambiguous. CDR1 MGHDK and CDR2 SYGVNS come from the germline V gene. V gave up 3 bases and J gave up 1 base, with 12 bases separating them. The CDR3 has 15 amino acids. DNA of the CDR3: TGTGCCAGCAGTGATCCCGCCGCAGGGAACACTGAAGCTTTCTTT. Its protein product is CASSDPAAGNTEAFF.

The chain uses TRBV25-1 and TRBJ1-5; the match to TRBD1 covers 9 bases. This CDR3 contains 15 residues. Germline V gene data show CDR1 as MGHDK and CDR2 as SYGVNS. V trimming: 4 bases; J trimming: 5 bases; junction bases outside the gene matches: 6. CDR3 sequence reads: CASSGPGQGHQPQHF. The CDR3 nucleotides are TGTGCCAGCAGTGGACCGGGACAGGGCCATCAGCCCCAGCATTTT. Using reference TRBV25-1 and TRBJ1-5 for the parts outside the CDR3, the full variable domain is EADIYQTPRYLVIGTGKKITLECSQTMGHDKMYWYQQDPGMELHLIHYSYGVNSTEKGDLSSESTVSRIRTEHFPLTLESARPSHTSQYLCASSGPGQGHQPQHFGDGTRLSIL.

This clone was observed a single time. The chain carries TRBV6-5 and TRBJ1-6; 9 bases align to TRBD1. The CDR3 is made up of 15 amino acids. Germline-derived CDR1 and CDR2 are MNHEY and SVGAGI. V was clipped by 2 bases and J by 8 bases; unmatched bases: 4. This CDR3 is CASSYEQGAHSPLHF. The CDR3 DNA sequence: TGTGCCAGCAGTTACGAACAGGGGGCACATTCACCCCTCCACTTT.

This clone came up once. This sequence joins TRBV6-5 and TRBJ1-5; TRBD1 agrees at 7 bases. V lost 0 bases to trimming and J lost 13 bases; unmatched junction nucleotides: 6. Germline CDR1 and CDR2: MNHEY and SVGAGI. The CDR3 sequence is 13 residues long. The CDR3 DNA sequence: TGTGCCAGCAGTTACTCAGGGACAGCCGCGCAGCATTTT. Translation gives CASSYSGTAAQHF.

CDR3 sequence (DNA): TGCGCCAGCAGCCAAGAGTGGTCCTCAGGGCCGAAGACCCAGTACTTC. Amino acids: CASSQEWSSGPKTQYF. The J gene is TRBJ2-5, the V gene TRBV4-3, with a possible D match to TRBD1 (5 bases). The germline V gene has CDR1 LGHNA and CDR2 YSLEER. CDR3 length: 16 amino acids. V lost 0 bases to trimming and J lost 6 bases, with 17 bases between them.

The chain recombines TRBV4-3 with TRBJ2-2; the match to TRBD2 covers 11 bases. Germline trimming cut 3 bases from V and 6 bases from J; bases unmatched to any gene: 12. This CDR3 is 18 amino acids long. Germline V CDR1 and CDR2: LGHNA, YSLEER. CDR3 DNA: TGCGCCAGCAGCCAGGCGACGCAACTAGCGGGGGACCCCGGGGAGCTGTTTTTT. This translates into CASSQATQLAGDPGELFF.